The 16 T cell receptor beta chains below were found in one sample sequenced in a study of cytomegalovirus exposure and HLA in healthy donors. PCR involved 60 Vbeta and 13 Jbeta primers. Clones were sequenced by immunoSEQ multiplex PCR, and TCRdb holds only the in-frame ones, with some missing. The data hold 150,000 to 170,000 clones, with 75% observed a single time. Sequenced: PBMCs. These TCRs come from a young man in good health and CMV-seronegative.

The genes are TRBV6-5 and TRBJ1-2; no clear D. The CDR3 sequence is 14 residues long. V was shortened by 2 bases and J by 7 bases, with 14 bases between the two germline ends. Per germline, CDR1 MNHEY and CDR2 SVGAGI. The chain's CDR3 is CASSYTHQSRGYTF. For the CDR3, the DNA is TGTGCCAGCAGTTACACACACCAAAGTCGTGGCTACACCTTC.

The J gene is TRBJ2-7, the V gene TRBV15, with 14 bases fitting TRBD2. J lost 5 bases, V lost 5 bases, and 2 bases had no gene match. The CDR3 spans 14 residues. CDR1 and CDR2 from the germline V gene are LNHNV and YYDKDF (reference sequence). The CDR3 region is CATSRTSGRNEQYF. The CDR3 nucleotides are TGTGCCACCAGCCGGACTAGCGGGAGGAACGAGCAGTACTTC.

V is TRBV4-3 and J is TRBJ2-7, with D tentatively TRBD2 (6 bases). This CDR3 is built from 17 residues. CDR1 and CDR2 (germline): LGHNA, YSLEER. Deletions cut 0 bases from V and 3 bases from J, with 18 bases between. The DNA of the CDR3 is TGCGCCAGCAGCCAAGATTTCGCTGGGGACTTTTACTACGAGCAGTACTTC. Translating gives CASSQDFAGDFYYEQYF.

The chain links TRBV7-2 to TRBJ2-7, with 12 bases fitting TRBD1. CDR1 is SGHTA and CDR2 is FQGNSA in the germline V gene. The trim removed 1 base at V and 5 bases at J, leaving 6 bases unmatched. CDR3 size: 16 residues. CDR3 coding DNA: TGTGCCAGCAGCTTAGTCGGGGGACAGGGGGCCCACGAGCAGTACTTC. It is translated as CASSLVGGQGAHEQYF.

The V and J genes are TRBV28 and TRBJ2-7; TRBD1 matches 9 bases. Germline loops: CDR1 MDHEN, CDR2 SYDVKM. V gave up 7 bases and J gave up 2 bases; unmatched junction bases: 6. This CDR3 has 14 residues. This CDR3 reads CASKPGQGPYEQYF. The CDR3 coding sequence is TGTGCCAGCAAGCCGGGACAGGGTCCCTACGAGCAGTACTTC.

This clone was detected only a few times. The J gene is TRBJ2-1, the V gene TRBV19; 8 bases agree with TRBD1. The J segment lost 6 bases and the V segment lost 1 base, leaving 5 bases of the junction unmatched. The germline V gene encodes CDR1 LNHDA and CDR2 SQIVND (reference sequence). CDR3 length equals 15 residues. In DNA, the CDR3 is TGTGCCAGTAGTATAGTGCAGGGGGCCCGCAATGAGCAGTTCTTC. Translating gives CASSIVQGARNEQFF.

The CDR3 spells CASTPSDSTLYWEQYF. CDR3 nucleotide sequence: TGTGCCAGCACCCCCTCGGACAGTACGCTCTATTGGGAGCAGTACTTC. The rearrangement uses TRBV2 and TRBJ2-7; tentatively, D is TRBD1 (6 bases). Per germline, CDR1 SNHLY and CDR2 FYNNEI. The CDR3 consists of 16 residues. Trimming shortened V by 7 bases and J by 7 bases, and 26 bases separated the two germline ends.

The chain combines TRBV7-9 with TRBJ2-6; TRBD1 is a possible D gene (6 bases). This CDR3 comprises 13 residues. V was cut by 7 bases and J by 7 bases, with 11 bases left in between. CDR1 is SEHNR and CDR2 is FQNEAQ in the germline V gene (reference sequence). CDR3 bases: TGTGCCAGCACCAACAGGGCTGCCAACGTCCTGACTTTC. As protein: CASTNRAANVLTF.

This clone was observed at least ten times. This chain uses TRBV7-8 with TRBJ1-4, with a weak D call TRBD1 (6 bases). The V and J ends lost 4 bases and 8 bases respectively, with 20 bases between them. Germline CDR1 is SGHVS and CDR2 is FQNEAQ. The CDR3 contains 16 residues. The CDR3 sequence is CASSSTNRVSSEKLFF. CDR3 coding DNA: TGTGCCAGCAGCTCCACCAACAGGGTCTCGAGCGAAAAACTGTTTTTT.

The chain has TRBV9 and TRBJ1-5, with D possibly TRBD1 on 6 matching bases. The CDR3 is made up of 16 amino acids. Per germline, CDR1 SGDLS and CDR2 YYNGEE. Between the trimmed V and J ends, which lost 0 bases and 4 bases, there was a span of 14 bases. CDR3 protein: CASSVGAGAGNQPQHF. The CDR3 nucleotides are TGTGCCAGCAGCGTAGGGGCGGGGGCAGGGAATCAGCCCCAGCATTTT.

This sequence joins TRBV5-1 and TRBJ2-1; the match to TRBD2 covers 11 bases. This CDR3 is 16 amino acids long. CDR1 and CDR2 (germline): SGHRS, YFSETQ. With V trimmed by 1 base and J by 4 bases, 4 bases remained unmatched. The chain's CDR3 is CASSLQGLAEYNEQFF. For the CDR3, the DNA is TGCGCCAGCAGCTTGCAGGGACTAGCGGAGTACAATGAGCAGTTCTTC.

This rearrangement joins TRBV30 to TRBJ2-1; TRBD2 aligns across 7 bases. V was clipped by 3 bases and J by 2 bases; unmatched bases: 10. The CDR3 extends over 16 amino acids. Germline V CDR1 and CDR2: GTSNPN, SVGIG (reference sequence). CDR3 protein: CAWRAARGRAYNEQFF. CDR3 coding DNA: TGTGCCTGGAGGGCGGCCCGGGGGAGGGCCTACAATGAGCAGTTCTTC. The full variable domain, in which reference TRBV30 and TRBJ2-1 provide the parts outside the CDR3, is SQTIHQWPATLVQPVGSPLSLECTVEGTSNPNLYWYRQAAGRGLQLLFYSVGIGQISSEVPQNLSASRPQDRQFILSSKKLLLSDSGFYLCAWRAARGRAYNEQFFGPGTRLTVL.

This clone was recorded once. The chain is built from TRBV5-1 and TRBJ2-3; 7 bases fit TRBD2. CDR1 and CDR2 (germline): SGHRS, YFSETQ. The CDR3 extends over 16 amino acids. The trim removed 3 bases at V and 2 bases at J, leaving 9 bases unmatched. CDR3 region: CASSWGGVAATDTQYF. CDR3 nucleotides: TGCGCCAGCAGCTGGGGGGGGGTAGCGGCCACAGATACGCAGTATTTT.

V is TRBV7-2 and J is TRBJ2-7; TRBD1 aligns across 9 bases. Germline V gene lookup returns CDR1 SGHTA and CDR2 FQGNSA. CDR3 length: 14 residues. Unmatched junction bases numbered 8, after V lost 5 bases and J lost 6 bases. The CDR3 nucleotides read TGTGCCAGCAGCCCCTGGACAGGGGCGGGCGAGCAGTACTTC. This sequence encodes CASSPWTGAGEQYF. Supplemented by reference TRBV7-2 and TRBJ2-7, the full variable domain reads GAGVSQSPSNKVTEKGKDVELRCDPISGHTALYWYRQSLGQGLEFLIYFQGNSAPDKSGLPSDRFSAERTGGSVSTLTIQRTQQEDSAVYLCASSPWTGAGEQYFGPGTRLTVT.

The chain carries TRBV9 and TRBJ2-5; D unresolved. V was cut by 5 bases and J by 0 bases, with 23 bases left in between. There are 18 residues in the CDR3. Germline CDR1 SGDLS, CDR2 YYNGEE. The CDR3 sequence: CASSALGVRTLYQETQYF. In nucleotides, the CDR3 is TGTGCCAGCAGTGCTCTGGGCGTCCGAACTTTGTACCAAGAGACCCAGTACTTC. The entire variable domain, with the rest obtained from reference TRBV9 and TRBJ2-5, is as follows: DSGVTQTPKHLITATGQRVTLRCSPRSGDLSVYWYQQSLDQGLQFLIQYYNGEERAKGNILERFSAQQFPDLHSELNLSSLELGDSALYFCASSALGVRTLYQETQYFGPGTRLLVL.

The table lists this clone with a count of one. V and J are TRBV10-3 and TRBJ2-2; D may be TRBD1 (5 bases). Germline-derived CDR1 and CDR2 are ENHRY and SYGVKD. This CDR3 has 16 residues. V was cut by 4 bases and J by 3 bases, with 15 bases left in between. CDR3 nucleotide sequence: TGTGCCATCAGTGTTGGGTCAGGGTTCGACACCGGGGAGCTGTTTTTT. Amino acid sequence: CAISVGSGFDTGELFF.